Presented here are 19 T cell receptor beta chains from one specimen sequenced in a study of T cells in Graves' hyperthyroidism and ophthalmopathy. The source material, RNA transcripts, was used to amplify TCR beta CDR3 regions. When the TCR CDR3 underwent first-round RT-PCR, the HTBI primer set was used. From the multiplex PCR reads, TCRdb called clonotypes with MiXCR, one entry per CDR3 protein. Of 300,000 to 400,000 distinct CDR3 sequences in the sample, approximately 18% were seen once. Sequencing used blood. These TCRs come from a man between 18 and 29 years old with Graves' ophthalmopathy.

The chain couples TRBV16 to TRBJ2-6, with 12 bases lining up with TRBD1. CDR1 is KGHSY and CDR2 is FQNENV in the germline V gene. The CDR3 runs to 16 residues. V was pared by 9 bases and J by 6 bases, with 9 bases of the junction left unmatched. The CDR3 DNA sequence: TGTGCCAGTGAGGGACAGGGGGCGCAAGAGGCCAACGTCCTGACTTTC. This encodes CASEGQGAQEANVLTF.

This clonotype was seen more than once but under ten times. The CDR3 region is CASSHGPPDTGELFF. The CDR3 region has the DNA TGTGCCAGCAGCCACGGACCCCCAGACACCGGGGAGCTGTTTTTT. The rearrangement joins TRBV7-8 to TRBJ2-2, with no clear D. CDR1 and CDR2 from the germline V gene are SGHVS and FQNEAQ. V lost 5 bases and J lost 3, with 13 bases in between. This CDR3 spans 15 amino acids.

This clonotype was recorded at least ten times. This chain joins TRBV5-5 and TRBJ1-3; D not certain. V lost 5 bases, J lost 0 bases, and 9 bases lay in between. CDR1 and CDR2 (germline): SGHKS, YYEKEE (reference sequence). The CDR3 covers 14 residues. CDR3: CASSIISSGNTIYF. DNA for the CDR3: TGTGCCAGCAGTATAATCAGCTCTGGAAACACCATATATTTT.

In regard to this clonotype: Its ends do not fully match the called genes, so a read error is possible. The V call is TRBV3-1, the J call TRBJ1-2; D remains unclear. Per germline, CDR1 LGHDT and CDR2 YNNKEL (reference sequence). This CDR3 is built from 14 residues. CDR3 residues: CVSSLAGDGLGYTF. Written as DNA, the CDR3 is TGTGTCAGCAGCCTAGCCGGGGATGGTTTGGGCTACACCTTC.

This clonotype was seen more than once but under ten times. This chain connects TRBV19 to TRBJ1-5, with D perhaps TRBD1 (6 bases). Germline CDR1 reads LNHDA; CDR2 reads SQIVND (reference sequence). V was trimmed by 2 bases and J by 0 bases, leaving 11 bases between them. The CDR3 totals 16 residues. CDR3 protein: CASSIIGGVSNQPQHF. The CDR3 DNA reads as TGTGCCAGTAGTATAATTGGGGGCGTTAGCAATCAGCCCCAGCATTTT.

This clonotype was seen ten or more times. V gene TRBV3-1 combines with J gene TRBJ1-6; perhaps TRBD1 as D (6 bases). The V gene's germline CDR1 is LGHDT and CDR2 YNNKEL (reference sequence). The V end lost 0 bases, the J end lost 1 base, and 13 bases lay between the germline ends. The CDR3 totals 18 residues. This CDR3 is CASSQDHQGWSYNSPLHF. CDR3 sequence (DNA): TGTGCCAGCAGCCAAGATCATCAGGGGTGGTCCTATAATTCACCCCTCCACTTT.

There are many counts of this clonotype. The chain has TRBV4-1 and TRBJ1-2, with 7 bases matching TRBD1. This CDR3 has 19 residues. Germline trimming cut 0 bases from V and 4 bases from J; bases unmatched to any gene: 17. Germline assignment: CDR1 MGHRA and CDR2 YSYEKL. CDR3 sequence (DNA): TGCGCCAGCAGCCAAGATGGAAGAGGGGGCCAAACCACTGCCTATGGCTACACCTTC. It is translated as CASSQDGRGGQTTAYGYTF.

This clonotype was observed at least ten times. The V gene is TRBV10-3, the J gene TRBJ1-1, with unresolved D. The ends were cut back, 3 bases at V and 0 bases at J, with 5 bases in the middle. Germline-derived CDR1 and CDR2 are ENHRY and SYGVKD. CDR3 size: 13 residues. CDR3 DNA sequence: TGTGCCATCAGTGAAAGGATGAACACTGAAGCTTTCTTT. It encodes CAISERMNTEAFF.

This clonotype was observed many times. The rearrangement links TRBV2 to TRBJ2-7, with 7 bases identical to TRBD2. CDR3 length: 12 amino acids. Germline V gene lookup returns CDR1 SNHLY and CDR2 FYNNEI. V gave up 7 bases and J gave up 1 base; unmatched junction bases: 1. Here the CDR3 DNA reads TGTGCCAGCACCGGGGGGTCCTACGAGCAGTACTTC. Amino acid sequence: CASTGGSYEQYF.

The CDR3 loop is CASSLGLAATVFF. Written as DNA, the CDR3 is TGCGCCAGCAGCTTGGGACTAGCGGCGACGGTGTTTTTT. This sequence joins TRBV5-1 and TRBJ2-2; 9 nucleotides line up with TRBD2. The junction had 6 bases not matched to a gene; V was cut back by 0 bases and J by 15 bases. Germline V gene lookup returns CDR1 SGHRS and CDR2 YFSETQ. CDR3 length: 13 residues.

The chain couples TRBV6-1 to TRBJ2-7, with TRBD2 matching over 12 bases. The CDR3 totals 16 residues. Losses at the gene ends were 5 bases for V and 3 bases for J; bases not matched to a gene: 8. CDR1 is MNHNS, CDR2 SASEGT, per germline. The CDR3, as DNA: TGTGCCAGCAGTTTCACTCCGGGACTAGCGGGCTACGAGCAGTACTTC. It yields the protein CASSFTPGLAGYEQYF.

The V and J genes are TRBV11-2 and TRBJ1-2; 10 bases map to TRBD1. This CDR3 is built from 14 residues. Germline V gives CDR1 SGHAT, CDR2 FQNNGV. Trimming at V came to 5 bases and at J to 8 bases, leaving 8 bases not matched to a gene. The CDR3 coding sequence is TGTGCCAGCAGCCGGTCCGGGACAGGGGACGGCTACACCTTC. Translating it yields CASSRSGTGDGYTF.

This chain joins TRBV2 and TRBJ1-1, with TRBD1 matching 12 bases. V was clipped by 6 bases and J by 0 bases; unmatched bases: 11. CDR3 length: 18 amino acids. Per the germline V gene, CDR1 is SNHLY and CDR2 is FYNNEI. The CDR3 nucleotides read TGTGCCAGCAGCGCCCACCGGGACAGGGGGCCCATGAACACTGAAGCTTTCTTT. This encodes CASSAHRDRGPMNTEAFF.

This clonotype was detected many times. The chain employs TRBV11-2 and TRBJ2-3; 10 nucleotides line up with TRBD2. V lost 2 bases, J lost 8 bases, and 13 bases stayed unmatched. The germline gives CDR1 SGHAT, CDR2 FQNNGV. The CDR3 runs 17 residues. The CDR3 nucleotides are TGTGCCAGCAGCTTACGGGGCCTAGCGGGGGTTTCGGGTACGCAGTATTTT. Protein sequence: CASSLRGLAGVSGTQYF.

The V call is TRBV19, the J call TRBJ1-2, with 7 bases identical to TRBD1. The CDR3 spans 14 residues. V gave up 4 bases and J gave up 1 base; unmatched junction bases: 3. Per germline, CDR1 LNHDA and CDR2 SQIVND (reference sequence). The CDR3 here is CASSRDRGNYGYTF. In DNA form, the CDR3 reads TGTGCCAGTAGTAGGGACAGAGGTAACTATGGCTACACCTTC.

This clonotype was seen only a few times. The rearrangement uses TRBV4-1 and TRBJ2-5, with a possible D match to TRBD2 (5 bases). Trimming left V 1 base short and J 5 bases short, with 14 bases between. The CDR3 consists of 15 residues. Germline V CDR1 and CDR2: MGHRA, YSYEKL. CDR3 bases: TGCGCCAGCAGCCAAGTTTACGGGCCGGGGGAGACCCAGTACTTC. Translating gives CASSQVYGPGETQYF.

The CDR3 loop reads CASSLVQGSSEAFF. The CDR3 nucleotides are TGCGCCAGCAGCTTGGTGCAGGGGAGTTCTGAAGCTTTCTTT. The chain uses TRBV5-1 and TRBJ1-1, with TRBD1 as a possible D gene (6 bases). Germline V gene data show CDR1 as SGHRS and CDR2 as YFSETQ. This CDR3 has 14 residues. V lost 0 bases and J 6 bases, leaving 12 bases between the germline ends.

In nucleotides, the CDR3 is TGTGCCACCAGTTCCGGAAATCAGCCCCAGCATTTT. Translating it yields CATSSGNQPQHF. The gene calls are TRBV24-1 and TRBJ1-5; D is unresolved. V was cut by 6 bases and J by 4 bases, with 6 bases left in between. The CDR3 extends over 12 amino acids. Germline CDR1 reads KGHDR; CDR2 reads SFDVKD.

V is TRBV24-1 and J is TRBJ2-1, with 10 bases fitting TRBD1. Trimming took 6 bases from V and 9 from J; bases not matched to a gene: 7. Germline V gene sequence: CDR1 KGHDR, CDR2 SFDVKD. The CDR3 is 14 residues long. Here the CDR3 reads CATSQGTGAAEQFF. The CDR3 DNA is TGTGCCACCAGTCAGGGGACAGGGGCGGCTGAGCAGTTCTTC.